These 22 T cell receptor beta chains originate from one sample sequenced in a study of early T cells in non-severe SARS-CoV-2 infection. One entry per CDR3 protein results from TCRdb running MiXCR on the 5' RACE reads. Here the sample spans roughly 50,000 distinct CDR3 sequences, about 7.7% being singletons. Sequenced material: whole blood, taken at baseline. These receptor sequences come from an adult who was a healthcare worker with PCR-confirmed SARS-CoV-2 infection or an uninfected control (not recorded which).

The chain has TRBV6-1 and TRBJ2-7, with TRBD2 identical over 11 bases. With 4 bases clipped from V and 0 bases from J, the junction kept 5 bases outside the gene matches. The CDR3 covers 16 residues. CDR1 is MNHNS and CDR2 is SASEGT in the germline V gene. CDR3 protein: CASSVLAGVSSYEQYF. Here the CDR3 DNA reads TGTGCCAGCAGTGTACTAGCGGGAGTGAGCTCCTACGAGCAGTACTTC.

A word on this clonotype: Being one base from a much bigger clone, this may be a read error. The chain is built from TRBV28 and TRBJ2-7; D remains unclear. This CDR3 has 14 amino acids. Trimming shortened V by 4 bases and J by 5 bases, and 15 bases separated the two germline ends. In germline, CDR1 is MDHEN, CDR2 SYDVKM. CDR3 DNA: TGTGCCAGCAGTTCGGGCCAATTAGACCACGAGCAGTACTTC. The encoded protein is CASSSGQLDHEQYF.

The chain is built from TRBV27 and TRBJ2-1; a weak D match, TRBD2 (6 bases). Trimming left V 3 bases short and J 8 bases short, with 17 bases between. There are 15 residues in the CDR3. CDR1 and CDR2 from the germline V gene are MNHEY and SMNVEV (reference sequence). The CDR3 loop reads CASSFGGSGYYEQFF. CDR3 bases: TGTGCCAGCAGTTTCGGGGGATCAGGCTATTATGAGCAGTTCTTC.

The V gene is TRBV28, the J gene TRBJ2-3, with 12 bases fitting TRBD2. In germline, CDR1 is MDHEN, CDR2 SYDVKM. J was trimmed by 6 bases and V by 1 base; bases with no gene match: 11. CDR3 length: 18 amino acids. The CDR3 sequence is CASSLSHRLAGALDTQYF. The DNA of the CDR3 is TGTGCCAGCAGTTTATCACACCGACTAGCGGGAGCCCTGGATACGCAGTATTTT. Full variable domain (rest looked up from reference TRBV28 and TRBJ2-3): DVKVTQSSRYLVKRTGEKVFLECVQDMDHENMFWYRQDPGLGLRLIYFSYDVKMKEKGDIPEGYSVSREKKERFSLILESASTNQTSMYLCASSLSHRLAGALDTQYFGPGTRLTVL.

This clonotype was detected many times. The chain links TRBV4-3 to TRBJ2-3; D is possibly TRBD1 or TRBD2 (5 bases each). Germline-derived CDR1 and CDR2 are LGHNA and YSLEER. The CDR3 is made up of 14 amino acids. V was pared by 4 bases and J by 11 bases, with 19 bases between. CDR3 region: CASSPGTGQDLQYF. The CDR3, as DNA: TGCGCCAGCAGCCCTGGGACGGGCCAAGACCTGCAGTATTTT.

This clonotype has ten or more counts. The V gene is TRBV2, the J gene TRBJ2-5; 11 positions match TRBD2. After removal of 5 bases from V and 0 bases from J, the junction contained 2 bases not matched to a gene. The CDR3 extends over 15 amino acids. Germline-derived CDR1 and CDR2 are SNHLY and FYNNEI. The CDR3 DNA sequence: TGTGCCAGCAGTTCTAGCGGGAGGTACCAAGAGACCCAGTACTTC. Translating it yields CASSSSGRYQETQYF.

This clonotype was seen at least ten times. The chain has TRBV20-1 and TRBJ2-5, with 8 positions matching TRBD1. Trimming at V came to 3 bases and at J to 1 base, leaving 10 bases not matched to a gene. The CDR3 covers 16 residues. Germline V gene data show CDR1 as DFQATT and CDR2 as SNEGSKA (reference sequence). The DNA for the CDR3 is TGCAGTGCTAGGGAGGGTGGACAGGGTTCCCAAGAGACCCAGTACTTC. Translation gives CSAREGGQGSQETQYF.

This clonotype has only a few counts. This rearrangement joins TRBV10-1 to TRBJ2-5; TRBD1 matches at 9 bases. The V segment lost 6 bases and the J segment 7 bases; nucleotides outside the gene matches: 6. Germline CDR1 reads WNHNN; CDR2 reads SYGVQD (reference sequence). The CDR3 totals 13 residues. CDR3 sequence (DNA): TGCGCCAGCAGCGGGACAGGGCTAAGGACCCAGTACTTC. Translation: CASSGTGLRTQYF.

This clonotype was detected ten times or more. J is TRBJ1-2 and V is TRBV4-2; D is possibly TRBD1 (6 bases). Germline V gene data show CDR1 as LGHNA and CDR2 as YNFKEQ. This CDR3 region has 14 residues. V lost 0 bases and J 8 bases, leaving 13 bases between the germline ends. The CDR3 spells CASSQEGARDGYTF. CDR3 nucleotide sequence: TGTGCCAGCAGCCAAGAGGGGGCAAGGGACGGCTACACCTTC.

This clonotype was recorded at least ten times. V is TRBV7-8 and J is TRBJ2-7; D might be TRBD1 (6 bases). This CDR3 region has 17 residues. The ends were cut back, 5 bases at V and 10 bases at J, with 30 bases in the middle. Per germline, CDR1 SGHVS and CDR2 FQNEAQ. The CDR3 DNA sequence: TGTGCCAGCAGCCCATGGACAGTGAGGGCCACTGCGGATGATCAGTACTTC. This sequence encodes CASSPWTVRATADDQYF.

The V gene is TRBV12-3 or TRBV12-4, the J gene TRBJ2-1; 11 bases align to TRBD2. The length of the CDR3 is 19 residues. V gave up 0 bases and J gave up 7 bases; unmatched junction bases: 14. The CDR3 nucleotides are TGTGCCAGCAGTTTAGCGACCCTTGACGTAGCGGGAGGGATAAATGAGCAGTTCTTC. Protein: CASSLATLDVAGGINEQFF.

This clonotype was detected a few times. The J gene is TRBJ2-1, the V gene TRBV29-1, with TRBD2 matching over 11 bases. Per germline, CDR1 SQVTM and CDR2 ANQGSEA. The CDR3 has 16 residues. J was trimmed by 7 bases and V by 6 bases; bases with no gene match: 14. CDR3 residues: CSVGTSLAGVVNEQFF. Here the CDR3 DNA reads TGCAGCGTGGGGACCTCACTAGCGGGAGTCGTTAATGAGCAGTTCTTC.

The rearrangement links TRBV5-1 to TRBJ2-3; possible D gene TRBD1, 6 bases. The CDR3 sequence is 20 residues long. The germline V gene has CDR1 SGHRS and CDR2 YFSETQ. Trimming cost V 0 bases and J 5 bases, with 28 bases left between them. The DNA of the CDR3 is TGCGCCAGCAGCTTGGGATTCGTCGGGACACCTCTCGTAGGGGAAGATACGCAGTATTTT. Encoded protein: CASSLGFVGTPLVGEDTQYF.

Ten or more counts support this clonotype. The J gene is TRBJ2-5, the V gene TRBV2; D ambiguous. Trimming removed 2 bases from V and 5 bases from J, with 6 bases in between. Germline V gives CDR1 SNHLY, CDR2 FYNNEI. The CDR3 length is 12 residues. The CDR3 bases are TGTGCCAGCAGTGAAACCGGGGAGACCCAGTACTTC. This sequence encodes CASSETGETQYF.

This clonotype was detected a few times. The rearrangement joins TRBV7-3 to TRBJ1-3, with 10 bases matching TRBD1. This CDR3 region has 15 residues. Germline V gene data show CDR1 as SGHTA and CDR2 as FQGTGA. Trimming took 3 bases from V and 2 from J; bases not matched to a gene: 1. CDR3 nucleotides: TGTGCCAGCAGCTTCGGGACAGGGGCTGGAAACACCATATATTTT. Protein sequence: CASSFGTGAGNTIYF.

The chain joins TRBV6-2 or TRBV6-3 to TRBJ1-5; no definite D call. CDR1 is MNHEY and CDR2 is SVGEGT in the germline V gene. Trimming stripped 7 bases from V and 4 bases from J, with 11 bases between. This CDR3 region has 13 residues. The CDR3 DNA sequence: TGTGCCAGCACCCAAAGTCTAAATCAGCCCCAGCATTTT. Translation gives CASTQSLNQPQHF.

The rearrangement links TRBV2 to TRBJ1-1, with D maybe TRBD1 (6 bases). The germline V gene encodes CDR1 SNHLY and CDR2 FYNNEI. The CDR3 sequence is 14 residues long. Trimming left V 11 bases short and J 1 base short, with 17 bases between. In DNA, the CDR3 is TGTGCCGGTACTGGACAGACGAAGAACACTGAAGCTTTCTTT. Translation: CAGTGQTKNTEAFF.

This clonotype was seen at least ten times. The rearrangement uses TRBV9 and TRBJ2-3; D call uncertain. V was cut by 2 bases and J by 3 bases, with 13 bases left in between. The V gene's germline CDR1 is SGDLS and CDR2 YYNGEE. There are 15 residues in the CDR3. In DNA form, the CDR3 reads TGTGCCAGCAGCGTCTATGGGGTAGGGACAGATACGCAGTATTTT. Its protein product is CASSVYGVGTDTQYF.

V gene TRBV7-2 combines with J gene TRBJ2-3; 7 nucleotides agree with TRBD2. This CDR3 spans 14 amino acids. V was pared by 5 bases and J by 1 base, with 3 bases of the junction left unmatched. The germline V gene encodes CDR1 SGHTA and CDR2 FQGNSA. The CDR3 loop is CASSRGRGTDTQYF. The CDR3 region has the DNA TGTGCCAGCAGCCGGGGGAGGGGCACAGATACGCAGTATTTT.

This clonotype came up many times. The chain links TRBV30 to TRBJ2-5; D may be TRBD1 (5 bases). The CDR3 totals 13 residues. The V and J ends lost 0 bases and 7 bases respectively, with 12 bases between them. Germline CDR1 is GTSNPN and CDR2 is SVGIG (reference sequence). CDR3 residues: CAWSVTDTGTQYF. The CDR3 coding sequence is TGTGCCTGGAGTGTTACGGACACGGGGACCCAGTACTTC.

This clonotype occurred many times. Mismatch with germline at one junction end may stem from a read error. V is TRBV7-7 and J is TRBJ2-7; 7 bases agree with TRBD1. Germline values: CDR1 SSHAT, CDR2 FNYEAQ (reference sequence). This CDR3 contains 15 residues. For the CDR3, the DNA is TGTGCTAGCAGCGTCGGACAGGATGGCTCCTACGAGCAGTACTTC. Translating gives CASSVGQDGSYEQYF.

The chain carries TRBV11-2 and TRBJ2-2, with 9 bases that match TRBD1. Germline V gene data show CDR1 as SGHAT and CDR2 as FQNNGV. V dropped 6 bases and J dropped 4; count of bases not matched to a gene: 6. This CDR3 spans 15 amino acids. The chain's CDR3 is CASSWDRDVTGELFF. CDR3 in DNA: TGTGCCAGCAGTTGGGACAGGGATGTCACCGGGGAGCTGTTTTTT.